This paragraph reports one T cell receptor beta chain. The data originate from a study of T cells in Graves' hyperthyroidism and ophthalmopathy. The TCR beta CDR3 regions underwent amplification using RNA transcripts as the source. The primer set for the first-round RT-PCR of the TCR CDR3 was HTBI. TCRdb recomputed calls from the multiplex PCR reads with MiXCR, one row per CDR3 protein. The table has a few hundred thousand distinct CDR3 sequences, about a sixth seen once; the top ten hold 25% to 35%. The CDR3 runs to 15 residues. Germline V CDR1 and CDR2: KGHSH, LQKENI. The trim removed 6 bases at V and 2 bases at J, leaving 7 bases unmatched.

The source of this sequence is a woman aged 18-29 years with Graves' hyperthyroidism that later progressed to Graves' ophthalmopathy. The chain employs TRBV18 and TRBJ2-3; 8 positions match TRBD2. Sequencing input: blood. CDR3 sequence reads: CASSPRGGTTDTQYF. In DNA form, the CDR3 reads TGTGCCAGCTCCCCTCGGGGGGGAACCACAGATACGCAGTATTTT. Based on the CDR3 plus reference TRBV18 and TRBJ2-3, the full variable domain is NAGVMQNPRHLVRRRGQEARLRCSPMKGHSHVYWYRQLPEEGLKFMVYLQKENIIDESGMPKERFSAEFPKEGPSILRIQQVVRGDSAAYFCASSPRGGTTDTQYFGPGTRLTVL.